The 27 T cell receptor beta chains below all came from one sample that was sequenced in a study of T cell responses to AZD1222 COVID-19 vaccine. Libraries were prepared by immunoSEQ multiplex PCR; TCRdb keeps only in-frame clonotypes and omits some of them. The sample holds 100,000 to 150,000 clones, more than 70% seen once. The sequences come from peripheral blood, collected on day 0 of AZD1222 vaccination. The origin of the receptors is an adult in good health.

The chain employs TRBV9 and TRBJ1-1, with TRBD1 matching 10 bases. This CDR3 region has 15 residues. Germline values: CDR1 SGDLS, CDR2 YYNGEE. The ends lost 4 bases at V and 3 bases at J; junction bases unmatched: 6. As DNA, the CDR3 is TGTGCCAGCAGCAGTCGGACAGGGGGGTACACTGAAGCTTTCTTT. It specifies CASSSRTGGYTEAFF. Using reference TRBV9 and TRBJ1-1 for the parts outside the CDR3, the full variable domain is DSGVTQTPKHLITATGQRVTLRCSPRSGDLSVYWYQQSLDQGLQFLIQYYNGEERAKGNILERFSAQQFPDLHSELNLSSLELGDSALYFCASSSRTGGYTEAFFGQGTRLTVV.

Only one count was recorded for this clone. The rearrangement links TRBV10-3 to TRBJ2-1, with D maybe TRBD2 (6 bases). Trimming cost V 2 bases and J 5 bases, with 16 bases left between them. The V gene's germline CDR1 is ENHRY and CDR2 SYGVKD. The CDR3 is made up of 16 amino acids. The CDR3 is CAISEAGLRGDNEQFF. In DNA form, the CDR3 reads TGTGCCATCAGTGAGGCGGGACTCCGAGGAGACAATGAGCAGTTCTTC.

The chain couples TRBV12-3 or TRBV12-4 to TRBJ1-2; D remains ambiguous. This CDR3 region has 12 residues. Trimming removed 4 bases at V and 7 bases at J, with 10 bases between. The CDR3 is CASSYRVLGYTF. The DNA for the CDR3 is TGTGCCAGCAGTTATCGAGTTCTTGGCTACACCTTC.

This chain connects TRBV9 to TRBJ2-1, with D tentatively TRBD1 (6 bases). Germline V CDR1 and CDR2: SGDLS, YYNGEE. This CDR3 has 12 amino acids. V was shortened by 3 bases and J by 7 bases, with 8 bases between the two germline ends. CDR3 in DNA: TGTGCCAGCAGCGCGGACAGAAATGAGCAGTTCTTC. It codes for CASSADRNEQFF.

The chain is built from TRBV24-1 and TRBJ2-1; no definite D call. V dropped 2 bases and J dropped 0 bases, with 13 bases sitting between them. Germline CDR1 reads KGHDR; CDR2 reads SFDVKD. The CDR3 consists of 17 residues. This chain's CDR3 is CATSDSTDWISYNEQFF. The DNA for the CDR3 is TGTGCCACCAGTGATTCCACCGACTGGATCTCCTACAATGAGCAGTTCTTC.

The rearrangement joins TRBV5-8 to TRBJ1-2; unclear D gene. The CDR3 covers 10 residues. Germline V CDR1 and CDR2: SGHTS, YDEGEE. Trimming took off 0 bases at V and 7 bases at J, with 1 base between the two ends. The CDR3 bases are TGTGCCAGCAGCTTGGTTGGCTACACCTTC. Its translation is CASSLVGYTF.

The rearrangement joins TRBV18 to TRBJ2-7, with 9 bases that match TRBD2. This CDR3 spans 16 amino acids. After removal of 1 base from V and 3 bases from J, the junction contained 7 bases not matched to a gene. Germline CDR1 and CDR2: KGHSH and LQKENI. The CDR3: CASSPRASGVRYEQYF. CDR3 nucleotides: TGTGCCAGCTCACCACGGGCTAGCGGGGTTCGCTACGAGCAGTACTTC.

The chain joins TRBV28 to TRBJ1-2; D is uncertain. The CDR3 has 14 amino acids. V lost 4 bases, J lost 4 bases, and 13 bases lay in between. CDR1 is MDHEN, CDR2 SYDVKM, per germline. CDR3 loop: CASSSPGKAYGYTF. The CDR3 region has the DNA TGTGCCAGCAGTTCCCCCGGGAAAGCCTATGGCTACACCTTC.

The rearrangement joins TRBV10-3 to TRBJ2-7, with 8 bases lining up with TRBD1. Germline V gene data show CDR1 as ENHRY and CDR2 as SYGVKD. Germline trimming cut 10 bases from V and 0 bases from J; bases unmatched to any gene: 8. There are 14 residues in the CDR3. The CDR3 sequence is CANQRDRSSYEQYF. The CDR3 DNA is TGTGCCAATCAGAGGGACAGGTCCTCCTACGAGCAGTACTTC.

The rearrangement joins TRBV19 to TRBJ1-2, with 7 bases aligning to TRBD1. The germline V gene has CDR1 LNHDA and CDR2 SQIVND (reference sequence). Trimming removed 5 bases from V and 3 bases from J; junction bases left unmatched: 12. The CDR3 consists of 16 residues. CDR3 in amino acids: CASSSDDRVRDYGYTF. The CDR3 nucleotides read TGTGCCAGTAGTTCGGACGACAGGGTGAGGGACTATGGCTACACCTTC.

The chain links TRBV4-1 to TRBJ1-3; D is unclear. CDR3 length: 17 amino acids. V was clipped by 4 bases and J by 0 bases, with 16 bases between them. Looked up from germline, CDR1 is MGHRA and CDR2 is YSYEKL. DNA of the CDR3: TGCGCCAGCAGCCGGATCATTTCAGTCGTCTCTGGAAACACCATATATTTT. Protein product: CASSRIISVVSGNTIYF.

J is TRBJ1-5 and V is TRBV7-8; a weak D match, TRBD1 (6 bases). V was cut by 3 bases and J by 4 bases, with 13 bases left in between. The length of the CDR3 is 15 residues. Germline CDR1 SGHVS, CDR2 FQNEAQ. CDR3 amino acids: CASSLRGQLNQPQHF. DNA for the CDR3: TGTGCCAGCAGCTTGCGAGGACAGCTAAATCAGCCCCAGCATTTT.

The chain employs TRBV7-2 and TRBJ1-3; D remains ambiguous. The CDR3 covers 17 residues. Germline loops: CDR1 SGHTA, CDR2 FQGNSA. V lost 0 bases and J 0 bases, leaving 12 bases between the germline ends. In DNA, the CDR3 is TGTGCCAGCAGCTTAGCGTCCGGACCCTACTCTGGAAACACCATATATTTT. Translating it yields CASSLASGPYSGNTIYF.

This clone was detected only once. The V and J genes are TRBV10-3 and TRBJ2-5, with 12 bases matching TRBD1. Germline trimming cut 6 bases from V and 5 bases from J; bases unmatched to any gene: 13. Germline CDR1 ENHRY, CDR2 SYGVKD. The length of the CDR3 is 17 residues. The CDR3 here is CAISPSPGQGASETQYF. DNA of the CDR3: TGTGCCATCAGCCCTTCTCCGGGACAGGGGGCTAGTGAGACCCAGTACTTC.

The J gene is TRBJ2-7, the V gene TRBV18; the D gene is possibly TRBD2 (6 bases). The CDR3 has 12 residues. Germline V gene data show CDR1 as KGHSH and CDR2 as LQKENI. Trimming pared 6 bases from V and 6 bases from J, leaving 12 bases between. CDR3 residues: CASSGDSSEQYF. The CDR3 nucleotides read TGTGCCAGCTCCGGGGACTCTAGCGAGCAGTACTTC.

This sequence joins TRBV20-1 and TRBJ2-7; D is possibly TRBD1 (7 bases). V dropped 4 bases and J dropped 7 bases, with 11 bases sitting between them. This CDR3 region has 11 residues. Germline lookup yields CDR1 DFQATT and CDR2 SNEGSKA (reference sequence). CDR3 region: CSANPGGEQYF. CDR3 bases: TGCAGTGCTAATCCAGGGGGGGAGCAGTACTTC.

The rearrangement links TRBV6-5 to TRBJ1-1; a possible D gene is TRBD1 (6 bases). CDR1 MNHEY and CDR2 SVGAGI come from the germline V gene. Trimming left V 5 bases short and J 5 bases short, with 12 bases between. This CDR3 has 13 amino acids. CDR3 in DNA: TGTGCCAGCAGTCGGACAGTAGTGACTGAAGCTTTCTTT. This encodes CASSRTVVTEAFF.

The chain uses TRBV19 and TRBJ1-5; tentative D call: TRBD1 (6 bases). The CDR3 runs to 13 residues. V was trimmed by 4 bases and J by 6 bases, leaving 10 bases between them. The germline gives CDR1 LNHDA, CDR2 SQIVND (reference sequence). The CDR3 region has the DNA TGTGCCAGTAGTAGAGGGGGTGGTCAGCCCCAGCATTTT. It codes for CASSRGGGQPQHF.

This sequence joins TRBV4-1 and TRBJ2-3; D tentatively reads TRBD1 or TRBD2 (6 bases each). The CDR3 is made up of 18 amino acids. Germline CDR1 MGHRA, CDR2 YSYEKL. Trimming shortened V by 2 bases and J by 0 bases, and 18 bases separated the two germline ends. In DNA, the CDR3 is TGCGCCAGCAGCCAACTGGGTACAGGGACTTACAGCACAGATACGCAGTATTTT. It yields the protein CASSQLGTGTYSTDTQYF.

In its sample, this clone was seen once. The CDR3 DNA sequence: TGTGCCTGGACTGCCAGGGTAATTAACTATGGCTACACCTTC. Its translation is CAWTARVINYGYTF. The chain combines TRBV30 with TRBJ1-2; maybe TRBD1 (5 bases). This CDR3 has 14 amino acids. Germline CDR1 GTSNPN, CDR2 SVGIG (reference sequence). V lost 4 bases to trimming and J lost 1 base, with 13 bases between them.

The chain carries TRBV7-9 and TRBJ2-7; 7 bases align to TRBD1. There are 13 residues in the CDR3. V trimming: 3 bases; J trimming: 4 bases; junction bases outside the gene matches: 3. In germline, CDR1 is SEHNR, CDR2 FQNEAQ (reference sequence). Here the CDR3 DNA reads TGTGCCAGCAGCTTTCAGGGGGAGTACGAGCAGTACTTC. This translates into CASSFQGEYEQYF.

The chain links TRBV6-2 or TRBV6-3 to TRBJ1-5; D uncertain. This CDR3 has 12 residues. Trimming stripped 4 bases from V and 7 bases from J, with 8 bases between. CDR1 is MNHEY, CDR2 SVGEGT, per germline. The CDR3 nucleotides are TGTGCCAGCAGTTGGGCGTTCCAGCCCCAGCATTTT. This sequence encodes CASSWAFQPQHF.

The chain has TRBV6-1 and TRBJ1-3; D is ambiguous. CDR3 length: 11 amino acids. Deletions cut 7 bases from V and 4 bases from J, with 5 bases between. CDR1 is MNHNS and CDR2 is SASEGT in the germline V gene. The CDR3 loop is CASTPGNTIYF. Here the CDR3 DNA reads TGTGCCAGCACCCCCGGAAACACCATATATTTT.

This clone has a handful of counts. As DNA, the CDR3 is TGTGCCAGCAGCTACCCAGGAGGCAATGAGCAGTTCTTC. It yields the protein CASSYPGGNEQFF. The chain couples TRBV11-3 to TRBJ2-1; possibly TRBD2 for D (5 bases). This CDR3 comprises 13 residues. V shed 4 bases and J shed 6 bases, with 10 bases lying between them. Germline lookup yields CDR1 SGHNT and CDR2 YENEEA.

The chain couples TRBV18 to TRBJ1-2; 9 positions match TRBD1. This CDR3 contains 15 residues. V lost 3 bases to trimming and J lost 0 bases; unmatched junction nucleotides: 2. Germline V gene lookup returns CDR1 KGHSH and CDR2 LQKENI. CDR3 in amino acids: CASSPGQGSNYGYTF. CDR3 nucleotides: TGTGCCAGCTCACCGGGACAGGGCTCTAACTATGGCTACACCTTC.

The rearrangement uses TRBV10-3 and TRBJ2-2; a possible D gene is TRBD1 (5 bases). Germline assignment: CDR1 ENHRY and CDR2 SYGVKD. The CDR3 covers 15 residues. Trimming removed 7 bases at V and 8 bases at J, with 20 bases between. CDR3 amino acids: CAITKMDTPAGELFF. CDR3 nucleotide sequence: TGTGCCATCACGAAGATGGACACGCCGGCGGGGGAGCTGTTTTTT.

This chain connects TRBV2 to TRBJ2-7; D remains ambiguous. This CDR3 is built from 12 residues. V lost 5 bases, J lost 6 bases, and 11 bases lay in between. Per the germline V gene, CDR1 is SNHLY and CDR2 is FYNNEI. The CDR3: CASSNKNPEQYF. CDR3 nucleotide sequence: TGTGCCAGCAGTAACAAAAACCCCGAGCAGTACTTC.